The rows below give T cell receptor beta chains drawn from one sample of a study of cytomegalovirus exposure and HLA in healthy donors. Using immunoSEQ multiplex PCR, the repertoire was profiled, and TCRdb retains in-frame clones only, with some absent. The sample lists fewer than 200,000 clones; around 80% were seen once. Sequenced input: PBMCs. The receptors derive from a man in his forties or fifties in good health and CMV-seronegative. Both conserved end residues are part of each CDR3. The D gene is left open where the match is weak. Part of the rows lack a size; the others show once, few, many or a class for expanded clones.

D gene: -
clone size: -
J gene: TRBJ2-2
CDR3 length: 15
V gene: TRBV27
CDR3 DNA: TGTGCCAGCAGTAGCCTCTCGGCGAACACCGGGGAGCTGTTTTTT
CDR3 protein: CASSSLSANTGELFF

D gene: TRBD2
clone size: -
J gene: TRBJ2-3
CDR3 length: 15
V gene: TRBV6-5
CDR3 DNA: TGTGCCAGCAGTTACGCGGGACTAGTCTCAGATACGCAGTATTTT
CDR3 protein: CASSYAGLVSDTQYF

D gene: TRBD1
clone size: -
J gene: TRBJ2-5
CDR3 length: 15
V gene: TRBV5-4
CDR3 DNA: TGTGCCAGCAGCTCAGCCACAGGGGCACAAGAGACCCAGTACTTC
CDR3 protein: CASSSATGAQETQYF

D gene: -
clone size: -
J gene: TRBJ2-6
CDR3 length: 17
V gene: TRBV27
CDR3 DNA: TGTGCCAGCAGTTTATCGGGCAGGACCTCTGGGGCCAACGGCCTGACTTTC
CDR3 protein: CASSLSGRTSGANGLTF

D gene: -
clone size: -
J gene: TRBJ2-7
CDR3 length: 13
V gene: TRBV19
CDR3 DNA: TGTGCCAGTAAGGCCCGGGGGACAGACGAGCAGTACTTC
CDR3 protein: CASKARGTDEQYF

D gene: -
clone size: -
J gene: TRBJ2-3
CDR3 length: 15
V gene: TRBV5-3
CDR3 DNA: TGTGCCAGAAGCGCCGTAGCGGGACAGAAAGATACGCAGTATTTT
CDR3 protein: CARSAVAGQKDTQYF

D gene: -
clone size: -
J gene: TRBJ2-2
CDR3 length: 15
V gene: TRBV5-1
CDR3 DNA: TGCGCCAGCAGCTTGGCCGGGACTTACACCGGGGAGCTGTTTTTT
CDR3 protein: CASSLAGTYTGELFF

D gene: TRBD1
clone size: -
J gene: TRBJ2-5
CDR3 length: 16
V gene: TRBV7-9
CDR3 DNA: TGTGCCAGCAGCTTCCGGGACAGGGGTTACCAAGAGACCCAGTACTTC
CDR3 protein: CASSFRDRGYQETQYF

D gene: TRBD1
clone size: -
J gene: TRBJ2-2
CDR3 length: 17
V gene: TRBV5-4
CDR3 DNA: TGTGCCAGCAGCTCCGAAATGGACAGGGCGGTGGCCGGGGAGCTGTTTTTT
CDR3 protein: CASSSEMDRAVAGELFF

D gene: -
clone size: -
J gene: TRBJ2-7
CDR3 length: 16
V gene: TRBV12-2
CDR3 DNA: TGTGCAAGTCGCTTAATTTCGGGGATTAGCTCCTACGAGCAGTACTTC
CDR3 protein: CASRLISGISSYEQYF

D gene: TRBD1
clone size: -
J gene: TRBJ1-2
CDR3 length: 15
V gene: TRBV5-1
CDR3 DNA: TGCGCCAGCAGCTTGGACCACACCACAGGGGCTGGCTACACCTTC
CDR3 protein: CASSLDHTTGAGYTF

D gene: TRBD2
clone size: -
J gene: TRBJ2-5
CDR3 length: 17
V gene: TRBV11-2
CDR3 DNA: TGTGCCAGCAGCTTAGGCCTAGCGGGAGGGCCGGAGGAGACCCAGTACTTC
CDR3 protein: CASSLGLAGGPEETQYF

D gene: -
clone size: -
J gene: TRBJ2-1
CDR3 length: 17
V gene: TRBV7-2
CDR3 DNA: TGTGCCAGCAGCTTTACTGGAGGCAGGGGTCCCTACAATGAGCAGTTCTTC
CDR3 protein: CASSFTGGRGPYNEQFF

D gene: -
clone size: -
J gene: TRBJ2-5
CDR3 length: 11
V gene: TRBV2
CDR3 DNA: TGTGCCAGGTCCATCCAAGAGACCCAGTACTTC
CDR3 protein: CARSIQETQYF

D gene: -
clone size: -
J gene: TRBJ2-3
CDR3 length: 14
V gene: TRBV5-1
CDR3 DNA: TGCGCCAGCAGCTTGGATCTCTACACAGATACGCAGTATTTT
CDR3 protein: CASSLDLYTDTQYF

D gene: TRBD2
clone size: -
J gene: TRBJ2-2
CDR3 length: 16
V gene: TRBV6-5
CDR3 DNA: TGTGCCAGCAGTTACTCATCGGGAGGACTTACCGGGGAGCTGTTTTTT
CDR3 protein: CASSYSSGGLTGELFF

D gene: -
clone size: -
J gene: TRBJ1-5
CDR3 length: 15
V gene: TRBV15
CDR3 DNA: TGTGCCACCAGGTCCGGGGGGGCTAGCAATCAGCCCCAGCATTTT
CDR3 protein: CATRSGGASNQPQHF

D gene: -
clone size: -
J gene: TRBJ2-1
CDR3 length: 14
V gene: TRBV28
CDR3 DNA: TGTGCCAGCAGTCCAACTAGGAATGCCAATGAGCAGTTCTTC
CDR3 protein: CASSPTRNANEQFF

D gene: TRBD1
clone size: -
J gene: TRBJ1-1
CDR3 length: 13
V gene: TRBV28
CDR3 DNA: TGTGCCACCACGGGACAGCTCCACACTGAAGCTTTCTTT
CDR3 protein: CATTGQLHTEAFF

D gene: -
clone size: -
J gene: TRBJ2-7
CDR3 length: 14
V gene: TRBV13
CDR3 DNA: TGTGCCAGCAGCTTATATAGGGGCTCCTACGAGCAGTACTTC
CDR3 protein: CASSLYRGSYEQYF

D gene: TRBD2
clone size: -
J gene: TRBJ2-2
CDR3 length: 17
V gene: TRBV5-4
CDR3 DNA: TGTGCCAGCAGCATACCCGGACTAGCGGGAAACACCGGGGAGCTGTTTTTT
CDR3 protein: CASSIPGLAGNTGELFF

D gene: -
clone size: -
J gene: TRBJ2-1
CDR3 length: 15
V gene: TRBV10-3
CDR3 DNA: TGTGCCATCAGTGAGTCGGGGGGGCCCAGGAATGAGCAGTTCTTC
CDR3 protein: CAISESGGPRNEQFF

D gene: -
clone size: -
J gene: TRBJ1-6
CDR3 length: 14
V gene: TRBV7-2
CDR3 DNA: TGTGCCAGCAGCCCGGGGGGGAATTATTCACCCCTCCACTTT
CDR3 protein: CASSPGGNYSPLHF

D gene: TRBD1
clone size: -
J gene: TRBJ2-1
CDR3 length: 14
V gene: TRBV10-3
CDR3 DNA: TGTGCCATCAACGGAGGGACAGGGCTTAATGAGCAGTTCTTC
CDR3 protein: CAINGGTGLNEQFF

D gene: -
clone size: -
J gene: TRBJ2-3
CDR3 length: 15
V gene: TRBV5-4
CDR3 DNA: TGTGCCAGCAGCCCCCGACAGGGAGGAACAGATACGCAGTATTTT
CDR3 protein: CASSPRQGGTDTQYF

D gene: TRBD1
clone size: -
J gene: TRBJ2-2
CDR3 length: 15
V gene: TRBV5-1
CDR3 DNA: TGCGCCAGCAGCCGGACAGGGGAGAACACCGGGGAGCTGTTTTTT
CDR3 protein: CASSRTGENTGELFF

D gene: -
clone size: -
J gene: TRBJ1-5
CDR3 length: 15
V gene: TRBV7-2
CDR3 DNA: TGTGCCAGCAGCTCCTACATTCGACTAGATCAGCCCCAGCATTTT
CDR3 protein: CASSSYIRLDQPQHF

D gene: -
clone size: -
J gene: TRBJ1-2
CDR3 length: 13
V gene: TRBV28
CDR3 DNA: TGTGCCAGTACCCGTTGGGAGGGCTATGGCTACACCTTC
CDR3 protein: CASTRWEGYGYTF

D gene: TRBD1
clone size: -
J gene: TRBJ2-1
CDR3 length: 13
V gene: TRBV5-4
CDR3 DNA: TGTGCCAGCCACTTGCCAGGGGGAAATGAGCAGTTCTTC
CDR3 protein: CASHLPGGNEQFF

D gene: TRBD1
clone size: -
J gene: TRBJ2-7
CDR3 length: 14
V gene: TRBV27
CDR3 DNA: TGTGCCAGCAGTTTGGGACAGTTCCCCTACGAGCAGTACTTC
CDR3 protein: CASSLGQFPYEQYF

D gene: TRBD1
clone size: -
J gene: TRBJ1-1
CDR3 length: 12
V gene: TRBV29-1
CDR3 DNA: TGCAGCGTTGTTCAGGGGGCCACTGAAGCTTTCTTT
CDR3 protein: CSVVQGATEAFF

D gene: TRBD1
clone size: -
J gene: TRBJ1-2
CDR3 length: 14
V gene: TRBV7-2
CDR3 DNA: TGTGCCAGCAGCTTACAGGGGGCGGACTATGGCTACACCTTC
CDR3 protein: CASSLQGADYGYTF

D gene: -
clone size: -
J gene: TRBJ2-2
CDR3 length: 16
V gene: TRBV5-4
CDR3 DNA: TGTGCCAGCAGCTGGGGGGGGGCGGGAACGATCGGGGAGCTGTTTTTT
CDR3 protein: CASSWGGAGTIGELFF

D gene: -
clone size: -
J gene: TRBJ1-4
CDR3 length: 15
V gene: TRBV7-9
CDR3 DNA: TGTTCCAGCAGCTCGTCTCTCGGGGCTAATGAAAAACTGTTTTTT
CDR3 protein: CSSSSSLGANEKLFF

D gene: -
clone size: once
J gene: TRBJ2-1
CDR3 length: 15
V gene: TRBV28
CDR3 DNA: TGTGCCAGCAGTAAGCGACAGGTTGATTACAATGAGCAGTTCTTC
CDR3 protein: CASSKRQVDYNEQFF

D gene: -
clone size: -
J gene: TRBJ2-2
CDR3 length: 13
V gene: TRBV19
CDR3 DNA: TGTGCCTCCCGCGGGGTTTTGACCGGGGAGCTGTTTTTT
CDR3 protein: CASRGVLTGELFF